The clone carrying this T cell receptor beta chain was counted a single time. What it binds is unknown. CDR1 is SGDLS, CDR2 YYNGEE, per germline. V gave up 0 bases and J gave up 7 bases; unmatched junction bases: 11. The CDR3 extends over 16 amino acids. This record belongs to a study of beta chain features in type 1 diabetes. Study-wide context: Healthy donors, compared against patients, showed similar age, gender and cell yields. General study results and limits: A moderate, significant TCRB CDR3 shortening appeared in type 1 diabetes across four CD4+ subsets.

Expressed TCRB transcripts got sequenced, as all isolated RNA was reverse transcribed. Assay used: immunoSEQ multiplex PCR; TCRdb lists only in-frame clones, some missing. The data hold hundreds of thousands of clones, with around a sixth observed a single time. This chain uses TRBV9 with TRBJ1-2, with 8 bases matching TRBD1. Sequencing input: naive CD4+ T cells from blood. The source of this sequence is a man aged 18 to 30 in good health. CDR3 coding DNA: TGTGCCAGCAGCGTAGGGGCTGGGGGACAGGTTTTTGGCTACACCTTC. Amino acid sequence: CASSVGAGGQVFGYTF. The variable domain in full, completed from reference TRBV9 and TRBJ1-2, reads DSGVTQTPKHLITATGQRVTLRCSPRSGDLSVYWYQQSLDQGLQFLIQYYNGEERAKGNILERFSAQQFPDLHSELNLSSLELGDSALYFCASSVGAGGQVFGYTFGSGTRLTVV.